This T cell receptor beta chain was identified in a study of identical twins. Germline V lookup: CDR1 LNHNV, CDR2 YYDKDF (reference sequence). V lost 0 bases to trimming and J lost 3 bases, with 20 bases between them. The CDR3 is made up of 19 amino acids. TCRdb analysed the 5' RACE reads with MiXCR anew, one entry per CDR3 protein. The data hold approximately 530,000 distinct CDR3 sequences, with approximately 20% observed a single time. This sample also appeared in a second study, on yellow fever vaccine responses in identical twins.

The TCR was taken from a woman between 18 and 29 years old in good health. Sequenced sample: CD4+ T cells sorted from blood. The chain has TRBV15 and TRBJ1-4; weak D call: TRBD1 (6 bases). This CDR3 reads CATSRDRTGLRASNEKLFF. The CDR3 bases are TGTGCCACCAGCAGAGATCGCACAGGGCTTCGGGCCTCTAATGAAAAACTGTTTTTT.